These T cell receptor beta chains were read from a single sample in a study of cytomegalovirus exposure and HLA in healthy donors. This table comes from immunoSEQ multiplex PCR, and its TCRdb copy is limited to in-frame clones, with some not included. Found here are 150,000 to 200,000 clones, 76% of them singletons; the top ten hold about 3%. Sample: PBMCs. The receptors shown here come from a male donor in good health and CMV-seronegative. Both conserved end residues are part of each CDR3. The D gene is left open where the match is weak. Clone size, where shown, is once, few, many, or a class for clones that have expanded.

TRBJ1-3 TRBV6-5 - TRBD1 TGTGCCAGCAGGTTACAGGGGGATTGGAACACCATATATTTT CASRLQGDWNTIYF
TRBJ2-7 TRBV28 - TRBD2 TGTGCCAGCACTCGACGGCTAGCGGGGATACCCTCCTACGAGCAGTACTTC CASTRRLAGIPSYEQYF
TRBJ1-3 TRBV6-6 - - TGTGCCAGCTGCCCGCACAATGGAAACACCATATATTTT CASCPHNGNTIYF
TRBJ1-5 TRBV19 - TRBD1 TGTGCCAGCCTGGAGGGCAGGGGGACTCAGCCCCAGCATTTT CASLEGRGTQPQHF
TRBJ1-4 TRBV28 once - TGTGCCAGCAGTCCTCAGCAGGAAGAACTTGAAAAACTGTTTTTT CASSPQQEELEKLFF
TRBJ1-3 TRBV9 - TRBD1 TGTGCCAGCAGCGTAGGGCAGGGGGCCGATTACAGCTCTGGAAACACCATATATTTT CASSVGQGADYSSGNTIYF
TRBJ1-2 TRBV27 - - TGTGCCAGCAGTACTGGGGAGAACTATGGCTACACCTTC CASSTGENYGYTF
TRBJ2-3 TRBV5-6 - TRBD1 TGTGCCAGCAGCCAGCCCCAGGGGGCGACAGATACGCAGTATTTT CASSQPQGATDTQYF
TRBJ2-1 TRBV10-3 - - TGTGCCATCAGCTCCTCAGGCAGCCAAGTGAACAATGAGCAGTTCTTC CAISSSGSQVNNEQFF
TRBJ1-5 TRBV7-2 - - TGTGCCAGCAGCTTAGTTTTCGGGGATCAGCCCCAGCATTTT CASSLVFGDQPQHF
TRBJ2-1 TRBV6-6 - TRBD2 TGTGCCAGCAGTCACAGCGGGGGGGCGTTAAATGAGCAGTTCTTC CASSHSGGALNEQFF
TRBJ1-1 TRBV5-4 - - TGTGCCAGCAGCTTGATGGGGGGGCCGAACACTGAAGCTTTCTTT CASSLMGGPNTEAFF
TRBJ2-3 TRBV18 - - TGTGCCAGCTCACCTCCTGGAACGGGATGGGAGGCCACAGATACGCAGTATTTT CASSPPGTGWEATDTQYF
TRBJ1-6 TRBV27 - TRBD1 TGTGCCAGCAGCATTAGGACAGGGAACTATAATTCACCCCTCCACTTT CASSIRTGNYNSPLHF
TRBJ2-3 TRBV7-9 - TRBD2 TGTGCCAGCAGCTTTTACTCTCAGCGGGAGGGCCGGGATACGCAGTATTTT CASSFYSQREGRDTQYF
TRBJ1-2 TRBV4-3 - - TGCGCCAGCAGCCAAGAAGTGAGTCGAGACTATGGCTACACCTTC CASSQEVSRDYGYTF
TRBJ2-1 TRBV10-3 - - TGTGCCATCAGTGAGATGGGAGCAGCCTACAATGAGCAGTTCTTC CAISEMGAAYNEQFF
TRBJ2-1 TRBV6-1 - TRBD2 TGTGCCAGCAGTGAAATAGCGGGAGGGGGTAATGAGCAGTTCTTC CASSEIAGGGNEQFF
TRBJ1-1 TRBV28 - TRBD1 TGTGCCAGCAGTCCCCTGGGACAGGGGAGCACTGAAGCTTTCTTT CASSPLGQGSTEAFF
TRBJ1-6 TRBV9 - TRBD1 TGTGCCAGCAGCGTAGGACAGGGCAATTCACCCCTCCACTTT CASSVGQGNSPLHF
TRBJ2-3 TRBV9 - TRBD2 TGTGCCAGCAGCGCCTTTGAGCGGGGGGGCCTAAGGGGAGCAGATACGCAGTATTTT CASSAFERGGLRGADTQYF
TRBJ2-3 TRBV6-5 - TRBD1 TGTGCCAGCAGTTGGGGACAGGGGAAGGGAGCAGATACGCAGTATTTT CASSWGQGKGADTQYF
TRBJ2-2 TRBV21-1 - - TGTGCCAGCACCCGGGACAGGGCGCCCGGGGAGCTGTTTTTT CASTRDRAPGELFF
TRBJ2-1 TRBV18 - TRBD2 TGTGCCAGCACCTCGGGGGGAGGGTTCGGTGGAGATGAGCAGTTCTTC CASTSGGGFGGDEQFF
TRBJ1-5 TRBV30 - - TGTGCCTGGAGTGTTCGGTACGATCAGCCCCAGCATTTT CAWSVRYDQPQHF
TRBJ2-5 TRBV4-1 - TRBD2 TGCGCCAGCAGCCAAGTAACTAGCGGGGACCCTTACCAAGAGACCCAGTACTTC CASSQVTSGDPYQETQYF
TRBJ1-1 TRBV7-3 - - TGTGCCAGCAGCTTAGCGCGAAACACTGAAGCTTTCTTT CASSLARNTEAFF
TRBJ2-7 TRBV28 - TRBD2 TGTGCCAGCAGTTTAGTGGCTGCGGGGGGGGAGGGAGGGTACTTC CASSLVAAGGEGGYF
TRBJ2-7 TRBV30 - - TGTGCCTGGAGTGGGGGCTACTACGAGCAGTACTTC CAWSGGYYEQYF
TRBJ1-6 TRBV7-9 - - TGTTCCAGCAGCGGTGGGGACACCATACTCCACTTT CSSSGGDTILHF
TRBJ2-7 TRBV4-3 few TRBD2 TGCGCCAGCAGCCAAGCCGCCGCGGGGGATCCCTACGAGCAGTACTTC CASSQAAAGDPYEQYF
TRBJ2-3 TRBV2 - - TGTGCCAGCATTCTCAGGCCAACAGATACGCAGTATTTT CASILRPTDTQYF
TRBJ2-1 TRBV19 - TRBD2 TGTGCCAGTAGCCTACTAGCGGGGGGTTCCTACAATGAGCAGTTCTTC CASSLLAGGSYNEQFF
TRBJ2-2 TRBV6-1 - - TGTGCCAGCAGTGAAACTAGAAGAATGTCGAACACCGGGGAGCTGTTTTTT CASSETRRMSNTGELFF
TRBJ1-4 TRBV4-1 - - TGCGCCAGCAGCCGCCCGGACAGAACAACTAATGAAAAACTGTTTTTT CASSRPDRTTNEKLFF
TRBJ1-6 TRBV5-4 - - TGTGCCAGCAGCTTGGAGCCGGGGATGGGGTCACCCCTCCACTTT CASSLEPGMGSPLHF
TRBJ2-3 TRBV7-2 - TRBD2 TGTGCCAGCAGCCCTCTAGCGGGAGGGTTCACAGATACGCAGTATTTT CASSPLAGGFTDTQYF
TRBJ1-2 TRBV28 - - TGTGCCAGCAGCTGGACAGCTAACTATGGCTACACCTTC CASSWTANYGYTF
TRBJ2-7 TRBV7-3 - TRBD2 TGTGCCAGCAGCGCGTCGGGAGGGGGAATAAACGAGCAGTACTTC CASSASGGGINEQYF
TRBJ1-2 TRBV19 - - TGTGCCAGTAGTACGACAGCTAACTATGGCTACACCTTC CASSTTANYGYTF
TRBJ2-1 TRBV6-6 - TRBD2 TGTGCCAGCTGCGTAATTAGCGGGATCCTGGCACCTGAGCAGTTCTTC CASCVISGILAPEQFF
TRBJ1-2 TRBV18 few TRBD1 TGTGCCAGCTCACCTCCGGGACAGGCTATGAGCTACACCTTC CASSPPGQAMSYTF
TRBJ2-1 TRBV19 - TRBD2 TGTGCCAGTAGTAGAGCCGGGACTAGAGCCTACAATGAGCAGTTCTTC CASSRAGTRAYNEQFF
TRBJ2-7 TRBV5-1 - - TGCGCCAGCAGCTTGGCCGTAGGGGTCACCTACGAGCAGTACTTC CASSLAVGVTYEQYF
TRBJ2-3 TRBV5-6 - - TGTGCCAGCAGCTTAGAGGGCCAGGCCGGGTCAGATACGCAGTATTTT CASSLEGQAGSDTQYF
TRBJ2-7 TRBV6-6 few - TGTGCCAGCAGCCTGGTACAGGCTTTTCCCGAGCAGTACTTC CASSLVQAFPEQYF
TRBJ2-1 TRBV10-3 - - TGTGCCACCGCGACAGAAAATGAGCAGTTCTTC CATATENEQFF
TRBJ1-2 TRBV28 - TRBD1 TGTGCCAGCAGTTTATATGGGACAGTGAACGATGGCTACACCTTC CASSLYGTVNDGYTF
TRBJ2-7 TRBV30 - TRBD2 TGTGCCTCCCCGACTAGCGGGAGGTCGCGTGTCGAGCAGTACTTC CASPTSGRSRVEQYF
TRBJ1-4 TRBV5-1 - - TGCGCCAGCAGCGCCCAAGGACAACTGGATGAAAAACTGTTTTTT CASSAQGQLDEKLFF
TRBJ2-7 TRBV5-1 once TRBD2 TGCGCCAGCAGCTCGCCCGGGAGCGGGAGTGGGTACGAGCAGTACTTC CASSSPGSGSGYEQYF
TRBJ2-2 TRBV21-1 - - TGTGCCAGCAGCAAAAAAATCCAGCGGGACACCGGGGAGCTGTTTTTT CASSKKIQRDTGELFF
TRBJ1-4 TRBV6-1 - - TGTGCCAGCAGTTATAGGACAGAGAATGAAAAACTGTTTTTT CASSYRTENEKLFF
TRBJ1-2 TRBV7-9 - - TGTTCCAGCAGCGGCCGGACTAGCTTGAACTATGGCTACACCTTC CSSSGRTSLNYGYTF
TRBJ2-5 TRBV4-3 - TRBD1 TGCGCCAGCAGCCAGAGTTTGGACAGGGTGGGAGAGACCCAGTACTTC CASSQSLDRVGETQYF
TRBJ1-3 TRBV7-2 - - TGTGCCAGCAGCATACAGGGATACTCTGGAAACACCATATATTTT CASSIQGYSGNTIYF